A single sample gave rise to the 17 T cell receptor beta chains below, sequenced in a study of cytomegalovirus exposure and HLA in healthy donors. TCRdb's table, derived via immunoSEQ multiplex PCR, lists solely in-frame clones and lacks some. Of 150,000 to 200,000 clones detected, about nine tenths appear once; the ten largest clones hold 4% to 4.5%. Sequencing input: PBMCs. The receptors stem from a man younger than 35 in good health and CMV-seropositive.

The gene calls are TRBV2 and TRBJ1-4; 8 nucleotides agree with TRBD1. Per the germline V gene, CDR1 is SNHLY and CDR2 is FYNNEI. V lost 3 bases, J lost 5 bases, and 5 bases stayed unmatched. The CDR3 totals 15 residues. CDR3 protein: CASSDRGQVNEKLFF. The CDR3 nucleotides are TGTGCCAGCAGTGATAGGGGACAGGTGAATGAAAAACTGTTTTTT.

This clone has just one count. The chain is built from TRBV2 and TRBJ1-2, with no clear D. The V end was cut by 0 bases, the J end by 4 bases, with 12 bases between. CDR3 length: 15 residues. CDR1 and CDR2 (germline): SNHLY, FYNNEI. CDR3 coding DNA: TGTGCCAGCAGTGAAGCGGCCAGTGGCCCCTATGGCTACACCTTC. Translation gives CASSEAASGPYGYTF.

V usage is TRBV28 and J usage is TRBJ2-1; 8 positions match TRBD2. The ends lost 6 bases at V and 8 bases at J; junction bases unmatched: 9. CDR1 is MDHEN, CDR2 SYDVKM, per germline. The CDR3 is made up of 14 amino acids. CDR3 residues: CASSSGLEGYEQFF. In DNA form, the CDR3 reads TGTGCCAGCAGCTCGGGACTAGAAGGCTATGAGCAGTTCTTC.

The V call is TRBV10-1, the J call TRBJ2-1; the D gene is possibly TRBD2 (6 bases). Trimming took 2 bases from V and 1 from J, leaving 9 bases between them. Germline lookup yields CDR1 WNHNN and CDR2 SYGVQD (reference sequence). This CDR3 is 15 amino acids long. In DNA, the CDR3 is TGCGCCAGCAGTGAGGGGGGAGGTTCCTACAATGAGCAGTTCTTC. Amino acid sequence: CASSEGGGSYNEQFF.

This chain joins TRBV28 and TRBJ1-5; no clear D. Germline CDR1 reads MDHEN; CDR2 reads SYDVKM. The CDR3 sequence is 14 residues long. With 6 bases removed from V and 0 bases from J, the gap between germline ends came to 9 bases. The CDR3 loop is CASSSIYSNQPQHF. The CDR3 DNA reads as TGTGCCAGCAGCTCCATCTATAGCAATCAGCCCCAGCATTTT.

This clone was seen only once. V and J are TRBV6-6 and TRBJ1-2, with D possibly matching TRBD1 (6 bases). V was cut by 6 bases and J by 2 bases, with 16 bases left in between. Germline-derived CDR1 and CDR2 are MNHNY and SVGAGI (reference sequence). The CDR3 extends over 15 amino acids. CDR3 in amino acids: CASSHTGQSNYGYTF. The CDR3 bases are TGTGCCAGCAGCCATACCGGACAGTCCAACTATGGCTACACCTTC.

The chain employs TRBV7-2 and TRBJ2-2, with unresolved D. With 0 bases removed from V and 6 bases from J, the gap between germline ends came to 5 bases. This CDR3 region has 13 residues. Germline loops: CDR1 SGHTA, CDR2 FQGNSA. CDR3 region: CASSLAQAGELFF. DNA of the CDR3: TGTGCCAGCAGCTTAGCGCAGGCCGGGGAGCTGTTTTTT.

This sequence joins TRBV28 and TRBJ1-1; D call uncertain. Germline V gene data show CDR1 as MDHEN and CDR2 as SYDVKM. The CDR3 length is 15 residues. The ends were cut back, 4 bases at V and 7 bases at J, with 19 bases in the middle. CDR3 protein: CASSSQGYLRGEAFF. The CDR3 DNA reads TGTGCCAGCAGTTCCCAAGGATACCTAAGAGGTGAAGCTTTCTTT. Full variable domain (missing parts from reference TRBV28 and TRBJ1-1): DVKVTQSSRYLVKRTGEKVFLECVQDMDHENMFWYRQDPGLGLRLIYFSYDVKMKEKGDIPEGYSVSREKKERFSLILESASTNQTSMYLCASSSQGYLRGEAFFGQGTRLTVV.

This chain uses TRBV11-2 with TRBJ2-7; D remains ambiguous. The CDR3 has 13 amino acids. Germline V gene sequence: CDR1 SGHAT, CDR2 FQNNGV. V lost 1 base and J 2 bases, leaving 6 bases between the germline ends. CDR3 loop: CASSLVQTYEQYF. The CDR3 DNA sequence: TGTGCCAGCAGCTTAGTACAGACCTACGAGCAGTACTTC.

The chain is built from TRBV7-8 and TRBJ2-3; TRBD2 matches at 8 bases. The CDR3 consists of 16 residues. Germline CDR1 is SGHVS and CDR2 is FQNEAQ. V was clipped by 3 bases and J by 2 bases; unmatched bases: 7. The CDR3 sequence is CASSFRWTSYTDTQYF. CDR3 in DNA: TGTGCCAGCAGCTTCAGATGGACTAGCTACACAGATACGCAGTATTTT.

The rearrangement joins TRBV5-1 to TRBJ2-1; 10 bases line up with TRBD2. The germline V gene encodes CDR1 SGHRS and CDR2 YFSETQ. The CDR3 is 15 amino acids. V gave up 1 base and J gave up 6 bases; unmatched junction bases: 4. The CDR3 DNA reads as TGCGCCAGCAGCTTGAGAGCGGGAGGGGTCAATGAGCAGTTCTTC. Its translation: CASSLRAGGVNEQFF.

This chain uses TRBV5-3 with TRBJ2-7; possibly TRBD2 for D (5 bases). TRBV5-3 is an open reading frame whose function is uncertain. The CDR3 sequence is 14 residues long. Trimming pared 5 bases from V and 6 bases from J, leaving 18 bases between. The CDR3 protein is CARRLQLVLCEQYF. The DNA of the CDR3 is TGTGCCAGAAGATTGCAACTAGTTCTTTGCGAGCAGTACTTC.

CDR3 protein: CASSSTGGFRPYEQYF. Here the CDR3 DNA reads TGTGCCAGCAGCTCCACAGGGGGCTTTCGGCCTTACGAGCAGTACTTC. The chain joins TRBV7-9 to TRBJ2-7; 9 nucleotides match TRBD1. Per the germline V gene, CDR1 is SEHNR and CDR2 is FQNEAQ (reference sequence). The CDR3 sequence is 16 residues long. V shed 4 bases, J shed 4 bases, and the junction held 11 bases outside the gene matches.

J is TRBJ1-1 and V is TRBV7-2, with 9 nucleotides matching TRBD1. V was clipped by 1 base and J by 5 bases; unmatched bases: 5. Germline lookup yields CDR1 SGHTA and CDR2 FQGNSA. CDR3 length equals 15 residues. CDR3 nucleotides: TGTGCCAGCAGCTTAGTCGGGACAGGGACGACTGAAGCTTTCTTT. It codes for CASSLVGTGTTEAFF. Variable domain in full (rest from reference TRBV7-2 and TRBJ1-1): GAGVSQSPSNKVTEKGKDVELRCDPISGHTALYWYRQSLGQGLEFLIYFQGNSAPDKSGLPSDRFSAERTGGSVSTLTIQRTQQEDSAVYLCASSLVGTGTTEAFFGQGTRLTVV.

On this clone itself: This CDR3 is also generated by other DNA sequences in the sample. This rearrangement joins TRBV7-2 to TRBJ1-5; D ambiguous. V lost 5 bases to trimming and J lost 0 bases, with 5 bases between them. CDR1 is SGHTA and CDR2 is FQGNSA in the germline V gene. This CDR3 is 13 amino acids long. CDR3 in amino acids: CASSPSSNQPQHF. DNA for the CDR3: TGTGCCAGCAGCCCGAGTAGCAATCAGCCCCAGCATTTT.

The chain couples TRBV6-6 to TRBJ2-7, with 7 bases lining up with TRBD2. The CDR3 has 12 amino acids. The V and J ends lost 8 bases and 2 bases, in that order; junction bases with no gene match: 3. Looked up from germline, CDR1 is MNHNY and CDR2 is SVGAGI (reference sequence). The CDR3: CASGLVAYEQYF. Here the CDR3 DNA reads TGTGCCAGCGGACTAGTCGCCTACGAGCAGTACTTC.

This clone showed up just a few times. The rearrangement links TRBV7-9 to TRBJ2-2; 8 nucleotides match TRBD1. The germline gives CDR1 SEHNR, CDR2 FQNEAQ (reference sequence). V gave up 4 bases and J gave up 6 bases; unmatched junction bases: 10. The CDR3 covers 16 residues. The CDR3 DNA is TGTGCCAGCAGCTCAGACGACAGGGGACACGCCGGGGAGCTGTTTTTT. Its protein product is CASSSDDRGHAGELFF.